Sequencing of this TCR beta chain was carried out in a study of T-cell memory formation after mild COVID-19. It was 5'RACE with constant-segment primers that produced the TCR alpha and TCR beta cDNA libraries, which carried sample barcodes and UMIs. TCRdb re-analysed the 5' RACE reads in MiXCR, keeping a single row per CDR3 protein. The sample holds tens of thousands of distinct CDR3 sequences, roughly 6.6% seen once. V lost 6 bases to trimming and J lost 0 bases, with 12 bases between them. The CDR3 covers 15 residues. Per the germline V gene, CDR1 is SGHRS and CDR2 is YFSETQ. This clonotype was observed many times. The target antigen is unknown. Findings and caveats of the study: Several responding clones turned up in pre-infection memory, indicating that cross-reactive memory may have taken part. Contracting clones, day 15 to 85, had balanced CD4/CD8, and later expanders favored CD4+.

This TCR was sampled from an adult who had mild COVID-19 (a few samples of this study predate the infection). Cell type and time point are not known. The chain recombines TRBV5-1 with TRBJ2-2; a weak D match, TRBD1 (6 bases). Sequenced sample: PBMCs or a T cell subset sorted from them (not recorded which). As DNA, the CDR3 is TGCGCCAGCAAGGACAGTCTCGCGAACACCGGGGAGCTGTTTTTT. As protein: CASKDSLANTGELFF.